This T cell receptor beta chain derives from a study of cytotoxic CD8 clonotypes in ibrutinib-treated CLL. Study summary: The study recorded mean values of approximately 260,000 productive templates and approximately 94,000 productive rearrangements per sample.

Whole-study findings and limits: Elevated clonality accompanied ibrutinib response, with a return toward baseline values at progression. Private clonotypes, not public ones, expanded at ibrutinib response.

Regarding this clone: The antigen is undetermined.

Some clones are missing from TCRdb's copy, which holds only in-frame ones; the method was immunoSEQ multiplex PCR. The table includes 130,000 or so clones, 77% detected once. The CDR3 sequence is 11 residues long. V gave up 6 bases and J gave up 16 bases, with 19 bases separating them. Germline V gene data show CDR1 as DFQATT and CDR2 as SNEGSKA (reference sequence). This specimen consisted of PBMCs, obtained after 12 months of ibrutinib treatment. This clonotype was sampled from a human donor with chronic lymphocytic leukemia. J is TRBJ2-1 and V is TRBV20-1, with D possibly being TRBD1 or TRBD2 (5 bases each). The DNA of the CDR3 is TGCAGTGCCATACTAGGCATGGGGACCTTCTTC. It is translated as CSAILGMGTFF.